Shown below are 3 T cell receptor beta chains from a single sample sequenced in a study of graft-versus-host responses after intestinal transplantation (dated by TCRdb to about 2021). The method behind the library was the immunoSEQ multiplex PCR assay. Entries here come from immuneACCESS through TCRdb and include only in-frame sequences with V and J called. Some clones fail to appear in such tables; in the studies checked, an unresolved V gene covers under half of the shortfall, and the cause of the remainder is unknown. This sample holds approximately 13,000 clones; roughly 93% were observed only once. The top ten clones comprise approximately 4.7% of the sample. The sample here was PBMCs, taken about 37 months after intestinal transplantation. The receptor set was obtained from a human patient who received an intestinal transplant, so some T cells may come from the graft donor.

This chain links TRBV4-1 with TRBJ2-3; D remains ambiguous. V lost 4 bases to trimming and J lost 5 bases, with 7 bases between them. The CDR3 length is 12 residues. CDR1 and CDR2 from the germline V gene are MGHRA and YSYEKL. In DNA, the CDR3 is TGCGCCAGCAGCCGGGTAGGAGATACGCAGTATTTT. Its translation is CASSRVGDTQYF.

CDR3 sequence (DNA): TGCGCCAGCAGCTCGGAGGGGACTGAAGCTTTCTTT. This gives the protein CASSSEGTEAFF. The chain has TRBV5-1 and TRBJ1-1, with D possibly matching TRBD1 (5 bases). The CDR3 is made up of 12 amino acids. Trimming removed 3 bases at V and 5 bases at J, with 8 bases between. Germline-derived CDR1 and CDR2 are SGHRS and YFSETQ.

The chain recombines TRBV6-5 with TRBJ1-5; tentatively, D is TRBD1 (5 bases). The length of the CDR3 is 14 residues. Trimming pared 4 bases from V and 5 bases from J, leaving 12 bases between. CDR1 is MNHEY, CDR2 SVGAGI, per germline. Here the CDR3 reads CASSSRGGDQPQHF. The DNA for the CDR3 is TGTGCCAGCAGTTCCCGGGGGGGGGATCAGCCCCAGCATTTT.